The rows below give T cell receptor beta chains drawn from one sample of a study of CD8+CD57+ T cells in acquired aplastic anemia. MiXCR, run by TCRdb on the reads, gives a single entry per CDR3 protein. The sample contains 190,000 or so distinct CDR3 sequences, around 63% of which appear only once. Sequencing was done on a sample of sorted CD4+, CD8+, or CD8+CD57+ T cells (not recorded which) from PBMCs. The receptors were gathered from a human donor in good health. Both conserved end residues are part of each CDR3. The order of the fields is D gene, J gene, clone size, V gene, CDR3 protein, CDR3 DNA. A D gene is named only where the DNA matches it firmly. For some rows the clone size is stated as once, few or many, or as a class when expanded; others skip it.

d_call: TRBD1; j_call: TRBJ2-2; clone_size: many; v_call: TRBV12-3/TRBV12-4; cdr3_aa: CASTCRDSANTGELFF; cdr3_nt: TGTGCCAGCACTTGCCGGGACAGCGCGAACACCGGGGAGCTGTTTTTT
d_call: -; j_call: TRBJ2-1; clone_size: -; v_call: TRBV20-1; cdr3_aa: CSARDIMAYYNEQFF; cdr3_nt: TGCAGTGCTAGAGATATTATGGCCTACTACAATGAGCAGTTCTTC
d_call: -; j_call: TRBJ2-1; clone_size: -; v_call: TRBV7-9; cdr3_aa: CASSRDGTSPNEQFF; cdr3_nt: TGTGCCAGCAGCCGAGATGGGACAAGCCCTAATGAGCAGTTCTTC
d_call: -; j_call: TRBJ2-1; clone_size: many; v_call: TRBV9; cdr3_aa: CASSVAGLVANEQFF; cdr3_nt: TGTGCCAGCAGCGTAGCTGGGCTAGTAGCCAATGAGCAGTTCTTC
d_call: TRBD1; j_call: TRBJ2-3; clone_size: many; v_call: TRBV6-5; cdr3_aa: CASSYWGQGVDTQYF; cdr3_nt: TGTGCCAGCAGTTACTGGGGACAGGGCGTAGATACGCAGTATTTT
d_call: -; j_call: TRBJ2-3; clone_size: -; v_call: TRBV9; cdr3_aa: CASSLGSGASTDTQYF; cdr3_nt: TGTGCCAGCAGCTTGGGGTCGGGGGCCAGCACAGATACGCAGTATTTT
d_call: TRBD1; j_call: TRBJ2-7; clone_size: -; v_call: TRBV9; cdr3_aa: CASSVASQGAGEQYF; cdr3_nt: TGTGCCAGCAGCGTAGCTAGCCAGGGGGCAGGCGAGCAGTACTTC
d_call: -; j_call: TRBJ2-7; clone_size: many; v_call: TRBV4-2; cdr3_aa: CASSLKGGKVEQYF; cdr3_nt: TGTGCCAGCAGCCTGAAGGGTGGTAAAGTCGAGCAGTACTTC
d_call: -; j_call: TRBJ2-5; clone_size: once; v_call: TRBV10-2; cdr3_aa: CASSTGSAGPQETQYF; cdr3_nt: TGCGCCAGCAGCACAGGTTCGGCGGGGCCCCAAGAGACCCAGTACTTC
d_call: -; j_call: TRBJ2-7; clone_size: few; v_call: TRBV12-3/TRBV12-4; cdr3_aa: CASRAGHLSSEQYF; cdr3_nt: TGTGCCAGCAGGGCGGGACACCTCTCTAGCGAGCAGTACTTC
d_call: -; j_call: TRBJ2-7; clone_size: -; v_call: TRBV7-9; cdr3_aa: CASSLMAGEQYF; cdr3_nt: TGTGCCAGCAGCTTGATGGCCGGCGAGCAGTACTTC
d_call: -; j_call: TRBJ2-3; clone_size: -; v_call: TRBV7-8; cdr3_aa: CASSKDSLGTGTQYF; cdr3_nt: TGTGCCAGCAGCAAAGACAGCTTGGGCACAGGTACGCAGTATTTT
d_call: -; j_call: TRBJ2-5; clone_size: -; v_call: TRBV7-9; cdr3_aa: CATSPRGETQYF; cdr3_nt: TGTGCCACCTCTCCCCGGGGGGAGACCCAGTACTTC
d_call: -; j_call: TRBJ2-7; clone_size: -; v_call: TRBV7-8; cdr3_aa: CASSLTGRAEQYF; cdr3_nt: TGTGCCAGCAGCTTAACCGGCAGGGCCGAGCAGTACTTC